The 21 T cell receptor beta chains in this list originate from one sample, sequenced in a study of response to subunit inactivated influenza vaccine. Each CDR3 protein gets one entry after TCRdb re-called the RT-PCR reads with MiXCR. This sample has almost 250,000 distinct CDR3 sequences, with more than 9% found just once. The material was non-naive T cells sorted from PBMCs, obtained 14 days before vaccination. These receptors were obtained from a man aged 50 to 59 who received an inactivated influenza vaccine.

This clonotype occurred a few times. The chain combines TRBV28 with TRBJ1-2; 7 nucleotides match TRBD1. Per the germline V gene, CDR1 is MDHEN and CDR2 is SYDVKM. The CDR3 is 12 residues long. V shed 5 bases and J 4 bases; nucleotides not matched to a gene: 1. CDR3 sequence (DNA): TGTGCCAGCAGTAACAGGGGCTATGGCTACACCTTC. Its translation: CASSNRGYGYTF.

This clonotype was recorded many times. V and J are TRBV7-2 and TRBJ2-2, with D unresolved. This CDR3 has 12 residues. V was pared by 5 bases and J by 8 bases, with 9 bases between. Germline assignment: CDR1 SGHTA and CDR2 FQGNSA. The CDR3 bases are TGTGCCAGCAGCCCCGGGCTGGGGGAGCTGTTTTTT. Its protein is CASSPGLGELFF.

The rearrangement joins TRBV7-2 to TRBJ2-7; D ambiguous. V lost 4 bases and J lost 1, with 14 bases in between. Germline CDR1 and CDR2: SGHTA and FQGNSA. The CDR3 is made up of 15 amino acids. The CDR3 DNA is TGTGCCAGCAGCTCCCGTAAAGGCGTGTCCTACGAGCAGTACTTC. This gives the protein CASSSRKGVSYEQYF.

In its sample, this clonotype was seen many times. The rearrangement links TRBV4-3 to TRBJ2-7; 7 bases are a match to TRBD2. V shed 0 bases, J shed 1 base, and the junction held 6 bases outside the gene matches. The CDR3 contains 16 residues. Germline values: CDR1 LGHNA, CDR2 YSLEER. CDR3 region: CASSQDEASGSYEQYF. The CDR3, as DNA: TGCGCCAGCAGCCAAGATGAGGCTAGCGGATCCTACGAGCAGTACTTC.

This clonotype was picked up many times. This chain joins TRBV18 and TRBJ2-7, with D possibly TRBD2 on 5 matching bases. This CDR3 contains 13 residues. Germline values: CDR1 KGHSH, CDR2 LQKENI. V dropped 4 bases and J dropped 1 base, with 8 bases sitting between them. CDR3 in amino acids: CASSRENSYEQYF. DNA for the CDR3: TGTGCCAGCTCACGGGAGAATTCCTACGAGCAGTACTTC.

V gene TRBV15 combines with J gene TRBJ1-5; D is unresolved. V was cut by 0 bases and J by 3 bases, with 9 bases left in between. CDR1 is LNHNV and CDR2 is YYDKDF in the germline V gene (reference sequence). This CDR3 contains 15 residues. The CDR3 nucleotides read TGTGCCACCAGCAGAGAAGGAACATTCAATCAGCCCCAGCATTTT. It encodes CATSREGTFNQPQHF.

The sample holds many counts of this clonotype. The chain uses TRBV11-2 and TRBJ1-2; a weak D match, TRBD1 (6 bases). Trimming shortened V by 5 bases and J by 2 bases, and 12 bases separated the two germline ends. This CDR3 has 14 residues. CDR1 SGHAT and CDR2 FQNNGV come from the germline V gene. In DNA, the CDR3 is TGTGCCAGCAGCCCCGCAGGGGACAACTATGGCTACACCTTC. Protein product: CASSPAGDNYGYTF.

This clonotype showed up just a few times. This sequence joins TRBV5-1 and TRBJ1-4; D unresolved. The CDR3 contains 14 residues. Germline V gene data show CDR1 as SGHRS and CDR2 as YFSETQ. V shed 4 bases and J shed 0 bases, with 7 bases lying between them. Here the CDR3 reads CASSQAATNEKLFF. CDR3 DNA: TGCGCCAGCAGCCAGGCAGCAACTAATGAAAAACTGTTTTTT.

The chain carries TRBV20-1 and TRBJ2-3, with 7 nucleotides matching TRBD2. Germline V gene sequence: CDR1 DFQATT, CDR2 SNEGSKA (reference sequence). This CDR3 has 15 residues. Unmatched junction bases numbered 8, after V lost 0 bases and J lost 5 bases. CDR3 loop: CSARDLPSGLDTQYF. The DNA for the CDR3 is TGCAGTGCTAGAGATCTGCCTAGCGGATTAGATACGCAGTATTTT.

This chain links TRBV30 with TRBJ2-1; unclear D gene. This CDR3 contains 12 residues. V lost 0 bases to trimming and J lost 16 bases, with 16 bases between them. From germline, CDR1 is GTSNPN and CDR2 SVGIG (reference sequence). The CDR3 is CAWSVSLVVSFF. Written as DNA, the CDR3 is TGTGCCTGGAGTGTGTCCCTAGTGGTTTCTTTCTTC.

The V gene is TRBV28, the J gene TRBJ1-2, with D hard to call. The CDR3 is 15 amino acids. Between the trimmed V and J ends, which lost 5 bases and 4 bases, there was a span of 17 bases. Germline loops: CDR1 MDHEN, CDR2 SYDVKM. The CDR3 here is CASSPPGGFSYGYTF. CDR3 bases: TGTGCCAGCAGTCCCCCCGGAGGGTTCTCCTATGGCTACACCTTC.

This clonotype was found many times. The chain is built from TRBV6-5 and TRBJ1-1; unclear D gene. Germline CDR1 is MNHEY and CDR2 is SVGAGI. This CDR3 contains 13 residues. Trimming left V 2 bases short and J 4 bases short, with 8 bases between. DNA of the CDR3: TGTGCCAGCAGTTACGGGCCAGTCACTGAAGCTTTCTTT. This encodes CASSYGPVTEAFF.

At least ten counts were recorded for this clonotype. The chain is built from TRBV20-1 and TRBJ2-5, with TRBD2 matching 9 bases. This CDR3 is 15 amino acids long. CDR1 is DFQATT and CDR2 is SNEGSKA in the germline V gene (reference sequence). DNA of the CDR3: TGCAGCCCTCTTTCCGGGGGCGGGGGGGCGGAGACCCAGTACTTC. Protein sequence: CSPLSGGGGAETQYF.

This clonotype has a handful of counts. The V gene is TRBV7-6, the J gene TRBJ2-1; 10 bases are shared with TRBD2. This CDR3 spans 16 amino acids. Per the germline V gene, CDR1 is SGHVS and CDR2 is FNYEAQ. V trimming: 4 bases; J trimming: 9 bases; junction bases outside the gene matches: 12. CDR3 sequence reads: CASSSLPQRGGVEQFF. Here the CDR3 DNA reads TGTGCCAGCAGCTCCCTTCCCCAGCGGGGGGGCGTTGAGCAGTTCTTC.

The V call is TRBV2, the J call TRBJ1-1, with D hard to call. CDR1 is SNHLY and CDR2 is FYNNEI in the germline V gene. V was trimmed by 6 bases and J by 0 bases, leaving 11 bases between them. This CDR3 is 14 amino acids long. Here the CDR3 reads CASRGRTMNTEAFF. CDR3 bases: TGTGCCAGCAGAGGAAGGACTATGAACACTGAAGCTTTCTTT.

The rearrangement joins TRBV15 to TRBJ2-3; D ambiguous. The ends were cut back, 2 bases at V and 4 bases at J, with 7 bases in the middle. The germline V gene has CDR1 LNHNV and CDR2 YYDKDF (reference sequence). CDR3 length: 13 residues. For the CDR3, the DNA is TGTGCCACCAGCAGAAGAGCCGCAGATACGCAGTATTTT. As protein: CATSRRAADTQYF.

The table lists this clonotype with a few counts. CDR3 amino acids: CASSSTVYNEQFF. For the CDR3, the DNA is TGTGCCAGCAGTTCCACGGTCTACAATGAGCAGTTCTTC. V usage is TRBV12-3 or TRBV12-4 and J usage is TRBJ2-1; D is ambiguous. V was trimmed by 4 bases and J by 3 bases, leaving 7 bases between them. The CDR3 covers 13 residues.

Turning to this clonotype: A read error may explain this, as a much larger clone is one base away. V and J are TRBV5-1 and TRBJ2-2, with D perhaps TRBD2 (5 bases). The V end was cut by 5 bases, the J end by 6 bases, with 11 bases between. Germline values: CDR1 SGHRS, CDR2 YFSETQ. This CDR3 has 13 amino acids. CDR3 in amino acids: CASRSEGSGELFF. Written as DNA, the CDR3 is TGCGCCAGCAGATCCGAGGGCTCCGGGGAGCTGTTTTTT.

Only a few counts were recorded for this clonotype. The chain is built from TRBV20-1 and TRBJ2-3; 7 nucleotides agree with TRBD2. The CDR3 contains 16 residues. Trimming removed 3 bases from V and 1 base from J; junction bases left unmatched: 10. Germline V gene sequence: CDR1 DFQATT, CDR2 SNEGSKA (reference sequence). Here the CDR3 reads CSARGGGLPGTDTQYF. CDR3 coding DNA: TGCAGTGCTAGGGGCGGGGGTCTTCCGGGCACAGATACGCAGTATTTT.

In its sample, this clonotype was seen many times. The DNA of the CDR3 is TGTGCCAGTAGTCTCTTCAATGAGCAGTTCTTC. Its protein product is CASSLFNEQFF. The chain joins TRBV19 to TRBJ2-1; D call uncertain. The CDR3 covers 11 residues. V was shortened by 5 bases and J by 6 bases, with 5 bases between the two germline ends. The germline V gene encodes CDR1 LNHDA and CDR2 SQIVND (reference sequence).

At least ten counts were recorded for this clonotype. This chain joins TRBV29-1 and TRBJ2-2, with D maybe TRBD1 (5 bases). The V gene's germline CDR1 is SQVTM and CDR2 ANQGSEA. This CDR3 spans 13 amino acids. V was trimmed by 5 bases and J by 1 base, leaving 8 bases between them. The CDR3 DNA is TGCAGCGTTAGGACACAGAACACCGGGGAGCTGTTTTTT. It is translated as CSVRTQNTGELFF.